Presented here are 13 T cell receptor beta chains from one specimen sequenced in a study of T-cell reconstitution after alpha-beta-depleted transplantation in children. Unique molecular identifiers featured in how the TCRbeta library was prepared. MiXCR, applied by TCRdb to the PCR reads, yields one record per CDR3 protein. The sample has around 450,000 distinct CDR3 sequences, around 15% seen once. This specimen consisted of PBMCs, mostly from graft donor cells, obtained 360 days after TCRalphabeta/CD19-depleted stem cell transplant. Receptors originate from a boy in the first two years of life who had a stem cell transplant for Wiskott-Aldrich syndrome, so the T cells may come from the graft donor.

The chain couples TRBV6-2 or TRBV6-3 to TRBJ2-1; TRBD1 aligns across 9 bases. CDR1 and CDR2 from the germline V gene are MNHEY and SVGEGT. J gave up 7 bases and V 6 bases, and 10 bases lay outside the gene matches. CDR3 length equals 15 residues. The CDR3: CASSTRGQGVNEQFF. CDR3 sequence (DNA): TGTGCCAGCAGCACCCGGGGACAGGGAGTGAATGAGCAGTTCTTC.

The chain employs TRBV6-1 and TRBJ2-7; TRBD1 might be the D (5 bases). Per the germline V gene, CDR1 is MNHNS and CDR2 is SASEGT. Trimming removed 7 bases at V and 2 bases at J, with 15 bases between. The length of the CDR3 is 14 residues. CDR3 coding DNA: TGTGCCAGCACCAACTCTGACAGCCCCTACGAGCAGTACTTC. It encodes CASTNSDSPYEQYF.

This clonotype has just a few counts. The genes are TRBV20-1 and TRBJ2-3, with 9 positions matching TRBD1. V lost 6 bases to trimming and J lost 2 bases; unmatched junction nucleotides: 6. The length of the CDR3 is 14 residues. Germline loops: CDR1 DFQATT, CDR2 SNEGSKA (reference sequence). CDR3 protein: CSAPGTGYTDTQYF. In DNA, the CDR3 is TGCAGTGCCCCCGGGACAGGGTACACAGATACGCAGTATTTT.

This clonotype has only a few counts. The chain carries TRBV29-1 and TRBJ1-5; TRBD1 might be the D (5 bases). Trimming pared 4 bases from V and 3 bases from J, leaving 10 bases between. The CDR3 has 13 residues. Germline-derived CDR1 and CDR2 are SQVTM and ANQGSEA. CDR3 amino acids: CSVASTDNQPQHF. The CDR3, as DNA: TGCAGCGTTGCGTCGACAGACAATCAGCCCCAGCATTTT.

The rearrangement uses TRBV27 and TRBJ1-5; D is unresolved. The CDR3 covers 13 residues. Germline V gene sequence: CDR1 MNHEY, CDR2 SMNVEV (reference sequence). Trimming stripped 6 bases from V and 6 bases from J, with 12 bases between. In DNA, the CDR3 is TGTGCCAGCAGGCCCCGCCTGGGTCAGCCCCAGCATTTT. As protein: CASRPRLGQPQHF.

The rearrangement links TRBV18 to TRBJ2-7, with D possibly TRBD1 on 6 matching bases. The V gene's germline CDR1 is KGHSH and CDR2 LQKENI. Between the trimmed V and J ends, which lost 1 base and 4 bases, there was a span of 14 bases. This CDR3 region has 15 residues. CDR3 sequence reads: CASSPLSGEGYEQYF. Here the CDR3 DNA reads TGTGCCAGCTCACCACTTTCAGGGGAAGGATACGAGCAGTACTTC.

The V call is TRBV5-1, the J call TRBJ2-5; no definite D call. CDR3 size: 14 residues. The V gene lost 1 base and the J gene lost 5 bases, with 12 bases spanning the gap. Germline CDR1 SGHRS, CDR2 YFSETQ. CDR3 in amino acids: CASSLTPMGETQYF. The DNA for the CDR3 is TGCGCCAGCAGCTTGACCCCGATGGGGGAGACCCAGTACTTC.

CDR3 sequence reads: CASSLRLGRAETQYF. DNA for the CDR3: TGTGCCAGCAGCTTAAGGCTCGGCAGGGCGGAGACCCAGTACTTC. This chain uses TRBV7-2 with TRBJ2-5; D is possibly TRBD1 (5 bases). V dropped 2 bases and J dropped 5 bases, with 15 bases sitting between them. Germline values: CDR1 SGHTA, CDR2 FQGNSA. The CDR3 runs to 15 residues.

This clonotype was seen more than once but under ten times. This chain links TRBV14 with TRBJ2-2; no firm D call. With 1 base removed from V and 0 bases from J, the gap between germline ends came to 9 bases. Germline CDR1 reads SGHDN; CDR2 reads FVKESK. The CDR3 has 16 amino acids. The CDR3 bases are TGTGCCAGCAGCCAAGCCAGCAGAGCGAACACCGGGGAGCTGTTTTTT. Amino acids: CASSQASRANTGELFF. Full variable domain (outside the CDR3, taken from reference TRBV14 and TRBJ2-2): EAGVTQFPSHSVIEKGQTVTLRCDPISGHDNLYWYRRVMGKEIKFLLHFVKESKQDESGMPNNRFLAERTGGTYSTLKVQPAELEDSGVYFCASSQASRANTGELFFGEGSRLTVL.

A few counts support this clonotype. V is TRBV5-1 and J is TRBJ1-1; D is ambiguous. This CDR3 has 14 residues. Germline lookup yields CDR1 SGHRS and CDR2 YFSETQ. The V end was cut by 4 bases, the J end by 1 base, with 11 bases between. The CDR3, as DNA: TGCGCCAGCAGCCCAATGGCGAGGAACACTGAAGCTTTCTTT. This encodes CASSPMARNTEAFF.

This clonotype showed up just a few times. The V gene is TRBV15, the J gene TRBJ2-7; no firm D call. Trimming shortened V by 1 base and J by 1 base, and 17 bases separated the two germline ends. The germline CDR1 and CDR2 sequences are LNHNV and YYDKDF (reference sequence). The CDR3 contains 17 residues. The CDR3 DNA reads as TGTGCCACCAGCAGAGCAAAAAGTCAGTCGCGGTCCTACGAGCAGTACTTC. Amino acids: CATSRAKSQSRSYEQYF.

There are a few counts of this clonotype. The chain couples TRBV7-8 to TRBJ1-5; TRBD1 aligns across 7 bases. The trim removed 6 bases at V and 1 base at J, leaving 15 bases unmatched. CDR3 size: 18 residues. CDR1 SGHVS and CDR2 FQNEAQ come from the germline V gene. The CDR3 loop is CASSRNLGEGASNQPQHF. The CDR3 DNA follows: TGTGCCAGCAGTAGAAATCTCGGAGAGGGGGCGAGCAATCAGCCCCAGCATTTT.

Only a few counts were recorded for this clonotype. This chain connects TRBV11-2 to TRBJ2-2; D remains ambiguous. CDR1 and CDR2 from the germline V gene are SGHAT and FQNNGV. The CDR3 has 18 amino acids. V shed 0 bases and J shed 3 bases, with 17 bases lying between them. The CDR3 region has the DNA TGTGCCAGCAGCTTAGATAACTACTGGAATAACTACACCGGGGAGCTGTTTTTT. Translating gives CASSLDNYWNNYTGELFF.